These T cell receptor beta chains were read from a single sample in a study of T cell responses to AZD1222 COVID-19 vaccine. Sequencing used immunoSEQ multiplex PCR; TCRdb keeps in-frame clones, though not all of them. The sample records some 120,000 clones, about 90% being singletons. This material consisted of peripheral blood, taken on day 0 of AZD1222 vaccination. All receptors derive from an adult in good health. CDR3s include the opening cysteine and the closing phenylalanine or tryptophan. The D gene is left open where the match is weak. Clone sizes are given selectively: once, few, many, or a class where the clone is expanded.

d_gene: NA
abundance: NA
j_gene: TRBJ1-2
v_gene: TRBV6-5
CDR3nt: TGTGCCAGCAGCCAACTAAGAGGGGACTATGGCTACACCTTC
CDR3aa: CASSQLRGDYGYTF

d_gene: TRBD2
abundance: NA
j_gene: TRBJ2-7
v_gene: TRBV7-2
CDR3nt: TGTGCCAGCAGCTTAGTAGCGGGAGTGTACGAGCAGTACTTC
CDR3aa: CASSLVAGVYEQYF

d_gene: NA
abundance: NA
j_gene: TRBJ1-4
v_gene: TRBV9
CDR3nt: TGTGCCAGCAGCGTTGGGACCGGGAATGAAAAACTGTTTTTT
CDR3aa: CASSVGTGNEKLFF

d_gene: TRBD1
abundance: NA
j_gene: TRBJ2-7
v_gene: TRBV3-1/TRBV3-2
CDR3nt: TGTGCCAGCAGCCAAGGACAGGGGTGCGAGCAGTACTTC
CDR3aa: CASSQGQGCEQYF

d_gene: NA
abundance: NA
j_gene: TRBJ1-1
v_gene: TRBV18
CDR3nt: TGTGCCAGCTCACAGGATATGAACACTGAAGCTTTCTTT
CDR3aa: CASSQDMNTEAFF

d_gene: NA
abundance: few
j_gene: TRBJ1-6
v_gene: TRBV3-1/TRBV3-2
CDR3nt: TGTGCCAGCAGCTTGGGTTCGCGGGGGTATAATTCACCCCTCCACTTT
CDR3aa: CASSLGSRGYNSPLHF

d_gene: NA
abundance: NA
j_gene: TRBJ1-4
v_gene: TRBV4-3
CDR3nt: TGCGCCAGCAGCCAAGGGGGCGGCGGGGATGAAAAACTGTTTTTT
CDR3aa: CASSQGGGGDEKLFF

d_gene: NA
abundance: NA
j_gene: TRBJ2-2
v_gene: TRBV12-5
CDR3nt: TGTGCTAGTGGTTTGGGGACGGCGAACACCGGGGAGCTGTTTTTT
CDR3aa: CASGLGTANTGELFF

d_gene: TRBD1
abundance: NA
j_gene: TRBJ2-5
v_gene: TRBV7-9
CDR3nt: TGTGCCAGCAGGCGGGACAGGGGGCGGGAGACCCAGTACTTC
CDR3aa: CASRRDRGRETQYF

d_gene: NA
abundance: NA
j_gene: TRBJ1-5
v_gene: TRBV28
CDR3nt: TGTGCCAGCAGTTTTAACGACCGTCGGCAAACAGGGAGCGGCAATCAGCCCCAGCATTTT
CDR3aa: CASSFNDRRQTGSGNQPQHF

d_gene: NA
abundance: few
j_gene: TRBJ2-2
v_gene: TRBV7-3
CDR3nt: TGTGCCAGCAGCCCCAACACCGGGGAGCTGTTTTTT
CDR3aa: CASSPNTGELFF

d_gene: TRBD2
abundance: NA
j_gene: TRBJ2-7
v_gene: TRBV6-1
CDR3nt: TGTGCCAGCAGTGAAGGTTATAGCGGGTCCTACGAGCAGTACTTC
CDR3aa: CASSEGYSGSYEQYF

d_gene: NA
abundance: NA
j_gene: TRBJ1-6
v_gene: TRBV10-3
CDR3nt: TGTGCCATCGCGGGGTTAAACAATTCACCCCTCCACTTT
CDR3aa: CAIAGLNNSPLHF

d_gene: NA
abundance: NA
j_gene: TRBJ1-5
v_gene: TRBV2
CDR3nt: TGTGCCAGTACGTTTATAAGCAATCAGCCCCAGCATTTT
CDR3aa: CASTFISNQPQHF

d_gene: NA
abundance: NA
j_gene: TRBJ2-3
v_gene: TRBV6-4
CDR3nt: TGTGCCAGCAGTGACAATGGGGATACGCAGTATTTT
CDR3aa: CASSDNGDTQYF

d_gene: NA
abundance: once
j_gene: TRBJ1-5
v_gene: TRBV6-5
CDR3nt: TGTGCCAGCCTGAGGGCCCCCTATAGCAATCAGCCCCAGCATTTT
CDR3aa: CASLRAPYSNQPQHF

d_gene: TRBD1
abundance: NA
j_gene: TRBJ2-7
v_gene: TRBV28
CDR3nt: TGTGCCAGCAGTGGAACAGGGGGCGGATACGAGCAGTACTTC
CDR3aa: CASSGTGGGYEQYF

d_gene: NA
abundance: NA
j_gene: TRBJ1-3
v_gene: TRBV19
CDR3nt: TGTGCCAGTATCAGTGGGGGCTCTGGAAACACCATATATTTT
CDR3aa: CASISGGSGNTIYF

d_gene: NA
abundance: few
j_gene: TRBJ1-1
v_gene: TRBV7-9
CDR3nt: TGTGCCAGCAGCTTTCTAGGCACGAACACTGAAGCTTTCTTT
CDR3aa: CASSFLGTNTEAFF

d_gene: NA
abundance: NA
j_gene: TRBJ1-2
v_gene: TRBV9
CDR3nt: TGTGCCAGCACCACTTCAGGGGCCTATGGCTACACCTTC
CDR3aa: CASTTSGAYGYTF